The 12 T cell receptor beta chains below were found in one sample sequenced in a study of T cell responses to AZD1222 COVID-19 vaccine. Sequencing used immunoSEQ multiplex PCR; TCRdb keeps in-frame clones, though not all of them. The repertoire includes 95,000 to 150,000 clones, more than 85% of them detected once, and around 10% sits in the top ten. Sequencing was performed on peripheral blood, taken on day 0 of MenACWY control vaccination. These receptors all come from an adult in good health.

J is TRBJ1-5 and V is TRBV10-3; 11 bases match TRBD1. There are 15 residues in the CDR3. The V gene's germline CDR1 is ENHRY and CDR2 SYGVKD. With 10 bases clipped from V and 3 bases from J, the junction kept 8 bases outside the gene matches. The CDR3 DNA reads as TGTGCCACCACAGGGACAGGGGGGGACAATCAGCCCCAGCATTTT. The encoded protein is CATTGTGGDNQPQHF.

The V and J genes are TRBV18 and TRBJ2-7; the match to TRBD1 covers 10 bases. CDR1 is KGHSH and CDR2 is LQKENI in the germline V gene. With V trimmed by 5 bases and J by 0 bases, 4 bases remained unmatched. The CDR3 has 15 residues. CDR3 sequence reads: CASSTGQGSSYEQYF. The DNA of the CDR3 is TGTGCCAGCTCAACGGGACAGGGGAGCTCCTACGAGCAGTACTTC.

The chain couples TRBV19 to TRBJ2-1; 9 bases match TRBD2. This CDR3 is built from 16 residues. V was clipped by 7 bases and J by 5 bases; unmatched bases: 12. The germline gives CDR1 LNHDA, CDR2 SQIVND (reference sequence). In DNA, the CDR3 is TGTGCCAGTAATTTTCAGGGCCTAGCGGGGAACAATGAGCAGTTCTTC. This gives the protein CASNFQGLAGNNEQFF.

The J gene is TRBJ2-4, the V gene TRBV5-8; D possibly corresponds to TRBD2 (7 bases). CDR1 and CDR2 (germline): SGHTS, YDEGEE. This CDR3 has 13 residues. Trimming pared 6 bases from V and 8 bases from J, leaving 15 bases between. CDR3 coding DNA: TGTGCCAGCATCTTAGGGGGGGGTGACATTCAGTACTTC. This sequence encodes CASILGGGDIQYF.

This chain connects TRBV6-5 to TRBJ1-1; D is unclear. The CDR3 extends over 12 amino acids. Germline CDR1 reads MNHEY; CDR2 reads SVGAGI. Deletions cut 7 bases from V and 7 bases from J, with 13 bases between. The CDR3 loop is CASTQASIEAFF. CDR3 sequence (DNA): TGTGCCAGCACCCAGGCTAGCATTGAAGCTTTCTTT.

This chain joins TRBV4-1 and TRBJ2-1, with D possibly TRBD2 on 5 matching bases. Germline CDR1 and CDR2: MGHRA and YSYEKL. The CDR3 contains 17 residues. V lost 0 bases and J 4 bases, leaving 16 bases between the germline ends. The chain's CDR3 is CASSQDLISGPYNEQFF. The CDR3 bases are TGCGCCAGCAGCCAAGACTTAATAAGCGGCCCTTACAATGAGCAGTTCTTC.

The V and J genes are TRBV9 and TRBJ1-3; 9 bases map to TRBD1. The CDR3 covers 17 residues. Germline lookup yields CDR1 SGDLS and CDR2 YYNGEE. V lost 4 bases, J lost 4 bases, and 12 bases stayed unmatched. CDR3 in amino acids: CASSISHRGRFGNTIYF. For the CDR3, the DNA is TGTGCCAGCAGCATATCTCACAGGGGGCGCTTCGGAAACACCATATATTTT.

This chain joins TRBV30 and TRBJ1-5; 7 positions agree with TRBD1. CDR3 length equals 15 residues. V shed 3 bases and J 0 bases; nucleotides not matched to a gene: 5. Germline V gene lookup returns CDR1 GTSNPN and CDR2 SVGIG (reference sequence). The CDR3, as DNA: TGTGCCTGGAGATCAAGACAGGGTAGCAATCAGCCCCAGCATTTT. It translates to CAWRSRQGSNQPQHF.

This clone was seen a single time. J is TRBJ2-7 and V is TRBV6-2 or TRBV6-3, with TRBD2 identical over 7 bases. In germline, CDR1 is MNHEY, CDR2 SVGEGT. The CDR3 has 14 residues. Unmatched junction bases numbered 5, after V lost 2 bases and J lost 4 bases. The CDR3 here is CASSYKPSGYEQYF. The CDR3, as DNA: TGTGCCAGCAGTTACAAGCCTAGCGGATACGAGCAGTACTTC.

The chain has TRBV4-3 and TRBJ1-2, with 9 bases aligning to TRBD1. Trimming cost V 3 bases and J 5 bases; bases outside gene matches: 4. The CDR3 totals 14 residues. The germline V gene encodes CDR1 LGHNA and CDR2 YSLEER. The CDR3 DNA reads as TGCGCCAGCAGCCAGTGGACAGGGGCTTATGGCTACACCTTC. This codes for CASSQWTGAYGYTF.

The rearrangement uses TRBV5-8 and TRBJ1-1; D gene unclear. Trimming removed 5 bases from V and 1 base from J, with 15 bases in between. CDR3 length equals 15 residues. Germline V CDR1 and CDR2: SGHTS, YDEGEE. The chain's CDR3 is CASRGKGLRNTEAFF. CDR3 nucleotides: TGTGCCAGCAGGGGCAAAGGGTTAAGGAACACTGAAGCTTTCTTT. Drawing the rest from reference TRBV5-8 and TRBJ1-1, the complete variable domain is EAGVTQSPTHLIKTRGQQATLRCSPISGHTSVYWYQQALGLGLQFLLWYDEGEERNRGNFPPRFSGRQFPNYSSELNVNALELEDSALYLCASRGKGLRNTEAFFGQGTRLTVV.

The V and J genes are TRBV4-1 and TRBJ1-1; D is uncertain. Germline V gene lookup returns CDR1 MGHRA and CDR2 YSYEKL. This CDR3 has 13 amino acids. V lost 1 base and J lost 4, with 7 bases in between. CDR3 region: CASSQGGITEAFF. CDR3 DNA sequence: TGCGCCAGCAGCCAAGGCGGGATCACTGAAGCTTTCTTT.